Shown below are 3 T cell receptor beta chains from a single sample sequenced in a study of CD8 T cells in Susac syndrome. RNA was extracted with the RNeasy kit, and a quantity of roughly 0.5 to 1 ug was reverse transcribed using random hexamers. TCRdb passed the immunoSEQ multiplex PCR reads through MiXCR, listing each CDR3 protein once. The table has 160,000 or so distinct CDR3 sequences, around 92% seen once. Sequencing was done on a sample of CD4+ T cells from PBMCs. The receptors here all came from a human donor in good health.

The chain has TRBV5-1 and TRBJ1-1; maybe TRBD1 (6 bases). Germline CDR1 SGHRS, CDR2 YFSETQ. CDR3 length: 13 residues. Trimming took off 4 bases at V and 5 bases at J, with 12 bases between the two ends. CDR3 protein: CASSLPGVTEAFF. The DNA for the CDR3 is TGCGCCAGCAGCCTTCCAGGGGTTACTGAAGCTTTCTTT.

The V call is TRBV6-6, the J call TRBJ1-6; D is uncertain. CDR3 length: 12 residues. V shed 6 bases and J shed 5 bases, with 5 bases lying between them. Germline V lookup: CDR1 MNHNY, CDR2 SVGAGI (reference sequence). The CDR3 region is CASRRNNSPLHF. The CDR3 DNA follows: TGTGCCAGCAGACGGAATAATTCACCCCTCCACTTT.

CDR3 in DNA: TGCAGCGTTGGGGGGACTCGGGACATTCAGTACTTC. This codes for CSVGGTRDIQYF. The V and J genes are TRBV29-1 and TRBJ2-4, with D possibly being TRBD2 (6 bases). V dropped 4 bases and J dropped 8 bases, with 12 bases sitting between them. This CDR3 contains 12 residues. Germline V gene sequence: CDR1 SQVTM, CDR2 ANQGSEA.